This entry lists 27 T cell receptor beta chains sequenced from one sample in a study of Ad26.COV2.S vaccination and SARS-CoV-2 variants. Clones were sequenced by immunoSEQ multiplex PCR, and TCRdb holds only the in-frame ones, with some missing. The profile shows hundreds of thousands of clones, about 91% of them singletons. The sample here was peripheral blood, taken after recovery from COVID-19. These receptors came from a human donor who had recovered from COVID-19.

This clone was seen just once. V gene TRBV29-1 combines with J gene TRBJ1-1; D is unclear. CDR1 and CDR2 (germline): SQVTM, ANQGSEA. Trimming removed 4 bases at V and 8 bases at J, with 11 bases between. The CDR3 runs to 11 residues. CDR3 in DNA: TGCAGCGTTGTAGTGGCCCGCGAAGCTTTCTTT. Translated, it gives CSVVVAREAFF.

This chain links TRBV6-6 with TRBJ1-2, with TRBD1 identical over 12 bases. With V trimmed by 5 bases and J by 6 bases, 7 bases remained unmatched. Germline loops: CDR1 MNHNY, CDR2 SVGAGI (reference sequence). The CDR3 covers 15 residues. CDR3 nucleotide sequence: TGTGCCAGCAGTGACACCGGGACAGGGGGCAATGGCTACACCTTC. It is translated as CASSDTGTGGNGYTF.

V and J are TRBV15 and TRBJ1-5; unclear D gene. CDR1 and CDR2 (germline): LNHNV, YYDKDF (reference sequence). V gave up 5 bases and J gave up 1 base, with 12 bases separating them. The CDR3 sequence is 15 residues long. The CDR3 spells CATSPGSLSNQPQHF. The CDR3 nucleotides read TGTGCCACCAGCCCGGGGTCTTTGAGCAATCAGCCCCAGCATTTT.

The V gene is TRBV20-1, the J gene TRBJ1-6; no definite D call. Germline assignment: CDR1 DFQATT and CDR2 SNEGSKA (reference sequence). The V and J ends lost 3 bases and 10 bases respectively, with 16 bases between them. The CDR3 contains 14 residues. The CDR3 loop is CSASKGGGSSPLHF. The DNA for the CDR3 is TGCAGTGCTAGTAAGGGCGGCGGGTCGTCACCCCTCCACTTT.

The V call is TRBV6-6, the J call TRBJ1-1; TRBD1 is a possible D gene (5 bases). CDR3 length: 12 amino acids. Germline CDR1 and CDR2: MNHNY and SVGAGI (reference sequence). Trimming pared 4 bases from V and 6 bases from J, leaving 9 bases between. In DNA, the CDR3 is TGTGCCAGCAGTTCAGGGCGACCTGAAGCTTTCTTT. This encodes CASSSGRPEAFF.

The chain is built from TRBV5-1 and TRBJ2-1; no clear D. Trimming stripped 0 bases from V and 5 bases from J, with 9 bases between. The CDR3 has 14 amino acids. The germline V gene encodes CDR1 SGHRS and CDR2 YFSETQ. CDR3 nucleotides: TGCGCCAGCAGCTTGGATCCTAGGGACAATGAGCAGTTCTTC. This encodes CASSLDPRDNEQFF.

The chain employs TRBV7-9 and TRBJ1-2; 8 nucleotides align to TRBD1. The junction had 5 bases not matched to a gene; V was cut back by 5 bases and J by 3 bases. Germline CDR1 reads SEHNR; CDR2 reads FQNEAQ (reference sequence). CDR3 length equals 14 residues. The CDR3 reads CASSPGQEYYGYTF. The CDR3 DNA follows: TGTGCCAGCAGCCCGGGACAGGAGTACTATGGCTACACCTTC.

V usage is TRBV7-2 and J usage is TRBJ1-5, with a weak D call TRBD1 (5 bases). The V gene lost 6 bases and the J gene lost 4 bases, with 10 bases spanning the gap. The germline V gene has CDR1 SGHTA and CDR2 FQGNSA. The CDR3 has 13 residues. DNA of the CDR3: TGTGCCAGCAGGAGAGAGGGGAATCAGCCCCAGCATTTT. This encodes CASRREGNQPQHF.

The CDR3, as DNA: TGTGCCAGCAGCTTTGAGCCCCGCCCAGGGCTCTACGAGCAGTACTTC. This encodes CASSFEPRPGLYEQYF. This chain connects TRBV11-2 to TRBJ2-7; a weak D match, TRBD1 (5 bases). The CDR3 contains 16 residues. V dropped 3 bases and J dropped 3 bases, with 18 bases sitting between them. Germline CDR1 SGHAT, CDR2 FQNNGV.

CDR3 nucleotide sequence: TGTGCCAGCAGCCAAGACGAGTCGGCGGGGGCTAACAATGAGCAGTTCTTC. Translated: CASSQDESAGANNEQFF. The chain employs TRBV4-2 and TRBJ2-1, with a weak D call TRBD2 (7 bases). Trimming removed 0 bases at V and 5 bases at J, with 17 bases between. The CDR3 has 17 residues. CDR1 is LGHNA and CDR2 is YNFKEQ in the germline V gene.

This chain joins TRBV19 and TRBJ2-7; D is perhaps TRBD1 (5 bases). CDR1 LNHDA and CDR2 SQIVND come from the germline V gene (reference sequence). V was trimmed by 0 bases and J by 6 bases, leaving 15 bases between them. The CDR3 contains 15 residues. CDR3 sequence (DNA): TGTGCCAGTAGTATAGAGGTCCCAGGGATGATCGAGCAGTACTTC. Residues: CASSIEVPGMIEQYF.

The V call is TRBV4-1, the J call TRBJ1-4; the match to TRBD1 covers 11 bases. The CDR3 consists of 17 residues. Germline V gene lookup returns CDR1 MGHRA and CDR2 YSYEKL. Trimming at V came to 3 bases and at J to 8 bases, leaving 11 bases not matched to a gene. The CDR3 DNA follows: TGCGCCAGCAGCCACGGACAGGGGGCAGGGATAAGAGAAAAACTGTTTTTT. As protein: CASSHGQGAGIREKLFF.

V usage is TRBV6-5 and J usage is TRBJ2-7; perhaps TRBD2 as D (5 bases). V lost 6 bases and J 2 bases, leaving 14 bases between the germline ends. The germline V gene has CDR1 MNHEY and CDR2 SVGAGI. The CDR3 loop spans 14 amino acids. The CDR3 DNA is TGTGCCAGCAGGCGTTTCATGGAGGCCTACGAGCAGTACTTC. Translated: CASRRFMEAYEQYF.

The rearrangement joins TRBV3-1 (or the pseudogene TRBV3-2) to TRBJ1-3; TRBD1 matches 7 bases. This CDR3 region has 16 residues. J lost 3 bases, V lost 4 bases, and 9 bases had no gene match. Germline V gives CDR1 LGHDT, CDR2 YNNKEL (reference sequence). The CDR3 region has the DNA TGTGCCAGCAGCCCGTTTGACAGGGATGGTGGAAACACCATATATTTT. It is translated as CASSPFDRDGGNTIYF.

The chain joins TRBV6-5 to TRBJ1-5; 7 bases agree with TRBD1. Germline V gene sequence: CDR1 MNHEY, CDR2 SVGAGI. This CDR3 contains 15 residues. Trimming cost V 6 bases and J 0 bases; bases outside gene matches: 5. CDR3 loop: CASRRTGDSNQPQHF. In DNA form, the CDR3 reads TGTGCCAGCAGGAGGACAGGAGATAGCAATCAGCCCCAGCATTTT.

The chain carries TRBV6-2 or TRBV6-3 and TRBJ1-2; 9 nucleotides match TRBD1. CDR1 MNHEY and CDR2 SVGEGT come from the germline V gene. The length of the CDR3 is 15 residues. Trimming cost V 5 bases and J 9 bases; bases outside gene matches: 13. The CDR3 here is CASSNHHLGQGSYTF. In DNA form, the CDR3 reads TGTGCCAGCAGTAACCACCATCTGGGACAGGGAAGCTACACCTTC.

The V and J genes are TRBV5-1 and TRBJ2-1; 7 nucleotides line up with TRBD1. This CDR3 region has 16 residues. Trimming cost V 4 bases and J 4 bases; bases outside gene matches: 11. The germline CDR1 and CDR2 sequences are SGHRS and YFSETQ. CDR3: CASSMPRDRSYNEQFF. The CDR3 nucleotides read TGCGCCAGCAGCATGCCCCGGGACAGATCATACAATGAGCAGTTCTTC.

V usage is TRBV4-1 and J usage is TRBJ2-7, with TRBD1 matching over 7 bases. V dropped 0 bases and J dropped 0; count of bases not matched to a gene: 8. In germline, CDR1 is MGHRA, CDR2 YSYEKL. The CDR3 is made up of 17 amino acids. The CDR3 loop reads CASSQEVDRPSSYEQYF. As DNA, the CDR3 is TGCGCCAGCAGCCAAGAAGTGGACAGGCCTAGCTCCTACGAGCAGTACTTC.

The V gene is TRBV18, the J gene TRBJ1-3; a possible D gene is TRBD1 (5 bases). The CDR3 covers 13 residues. V dropped 3 bases and J dropped 16 bases, with 19 bases sitting between them. The germline V gene has CDR1 KGHSH and CDR2 LQKENI. The chain's CDR3 is CASSPQDIHNSYF. The DNA of the CDR3 is TGTGCCAGCTCACCTCAGGACATACATAACTCGTATTTT.

The chain links TRBV2 to TRBJ2-5; D might be TRBD2 (6 bases). Germline V gene data show CDR1 as SNHLY and CDR2 as FYNNEI. Trimming took off 6 bases at V and 4 bases at J, with 9 bases between the two ends. The length of the CDR3 is 12 residues. The CDR3 coding sequence is TGTGCCAGCAGCGCTAGCGTAGAGACCCAGTACTTC. Protein: CASSASVETQYF.

The chain is built from TRBV10-3 and TRBJ2-6, with 9 bases fitting TRBD1. This CDR3 is 16 amino acids long. J was trimmed by 0 bases and V by 11 bases; bases with no gene match: 8. Germline values: CDR1 ENHRY, CDR2 SYGVKD. The CDR3 spells CASRQGGNSGANVLTF. The CDR3 DNA reads TGTGCCTCAAGACAGGGGGGAAACTCTGGGGCCAACGTCCTGACTTTC.

This clone showed up just once. The chain links TRBV6-6 to TRBJ2-5; tentative D call: TRBD1 (5 bases). Germline V lookup: CDR1 MNHNY, CDR2 SVGAGI (reference sequence). The length of the CDR3 is 14 residues. V was trimmed by 6 bases and J by 1 base, leaving 12 bases between them. The CDR3 DNA reads TGTGCCAGCAGCCCACAGGAAAGCCAAGAGACCCAGTACTTC. It encodes CASSPQESQETQYF.

This clone was observed a single time. The V call is TRBV6-5, the J call TRBJ2-3; a possible D gene is TRBD2 (7 bases). Germline values: CDR1 MNHEY, CDR2 SVGAGI. V was pared by 6 bases and J by 4 bases, with 14 bases between. The CDR3 length is 14 residues. CDR3 coding DNA: TGTGCCAGCAGGGGACATAGCGGGTCAGATACGCAGTATTTT. This encodes CASRGHSGSDTQYF.

V gene TRBV3-1 (or the pseudogene TRBV3-2) combines with J gene TRBJ2-7, with D uncertain. The CDR3 loop spans 13 amino acids. Germline values: CDR1 LGHDT, CDR2 YNNKEL (reference sequence). Trimming took 4 bases from V and 2 from J, leaving 9 bases between them. CDR3 sequence: CASSPGGTYEQYF. The CDR3 DNA sequence: TGTGCCAGCAGCCCGGGCGGAACCTACGAGCAGTACTTC.

The CDR3 nucleotides read TGTGCCAGCAGTTCAAACCGCAGGGACAGCCCCTATGGCTACACCTTC. Its protein product is CASSSNRRDSPYGYTF. This rearrangement joins TRBV27 to TRBJ1-2; 7 bases agree with TRBD1. V shed 4 bases, J shed 4 bases, and the junction held 12 bases outside the gene matches. This CDR3 is 16 amino acids long. Per the germline V gene, CDR1 is MNHEY and CDR2 is SMNVEV (reference sequence).

Notes on this clone: An end of the junction does not agree with germline; a read error may underlie this. This sequence joins TRBV6-1 and TRBJ1-2; 8 bases are shared with TRBD1. The CDR3 runs to 12 residues. CDR1 is MNHNS, CDR2 SASEGT, per germline. The DNA for the CDR3 is TGTGCCAGCAGTGAAGTACATCCGGGACAGGCGTTC. It codes for CASSEVHPGQAF.

Here the CDR3 DNA reads TGTGCCAGCAGTACTAAGAATCAGCCCCAGCATTTT. Translating it yields CASSTKNQPQHF. The chain combines TRBV6-5 with TRBJ1-5; D gene ambiguous. The CDR3 runs to 12 residues. V was clipped by 5 bases and J by 4 bases, with 6 bases between them. The germline CDR1 and CDR2 sequences are MNHEY and SVGAGI.